This T cell receptor beta chain was documented in a study of T cell responses to AZD1222 COVID-19 vaccine. About the study: Investigators merged groups given second doses at roughly 4 or roughly 12 weeks.

Germline CDR1 LNHDA, CDR2 SQIVND (reference sequence). This CDR3 contains 15 residues. V lost 3 bases and J lost 5, with 14 bases in between. The count of this clone is one. What it binds is not known. Study outcomes and limitations: It should be noted that donors were predominantly white British and more often female, and clonal diversity was possibly underestimated. Only a handful of AZD1222 recipients tested seropositive at baseline.

This table comes from immunoSEQ multiplex PCR, and its TCRdb copy is limited to in-frame clones, with some not included. The data hold about 79,000 clones, with approximately 80% observed a single time. The chain has TRBV19 and TRBJ2-1; TRBD1 or TRBD2 may be the D gene (6 bases each). Sequenced material: peripheral blood, taken on day 0 of AZD1222 vaccination. This TCR was sampled from an adult in good health. The CDR3 DNA reads TGTGCCAGTAGTATTTCCGGGGGCGCGAACAATGAGCAGTTCTTC. Translation gives CASSISGGANNEQFF.